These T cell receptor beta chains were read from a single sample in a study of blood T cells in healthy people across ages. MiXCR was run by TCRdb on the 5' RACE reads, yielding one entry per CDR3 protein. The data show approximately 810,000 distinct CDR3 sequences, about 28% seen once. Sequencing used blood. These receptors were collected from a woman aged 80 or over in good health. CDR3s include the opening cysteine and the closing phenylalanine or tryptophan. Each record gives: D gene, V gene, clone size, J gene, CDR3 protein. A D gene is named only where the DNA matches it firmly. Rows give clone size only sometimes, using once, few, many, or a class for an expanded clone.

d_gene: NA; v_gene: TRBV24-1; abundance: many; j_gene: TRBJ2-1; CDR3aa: CATSDFGAGVYRDNEQFF
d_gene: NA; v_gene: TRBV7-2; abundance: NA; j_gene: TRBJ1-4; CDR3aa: CASSRGGSEKLFF
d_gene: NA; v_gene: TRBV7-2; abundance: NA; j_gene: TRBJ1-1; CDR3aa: CASSFIEAFF
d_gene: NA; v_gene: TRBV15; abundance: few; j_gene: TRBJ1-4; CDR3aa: CATSRLGPYAYEKLFF
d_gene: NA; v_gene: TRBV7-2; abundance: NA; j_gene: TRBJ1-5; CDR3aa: CASSLEGYSNQPQHF
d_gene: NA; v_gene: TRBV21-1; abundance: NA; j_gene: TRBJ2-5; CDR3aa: CASRGGKETQYF
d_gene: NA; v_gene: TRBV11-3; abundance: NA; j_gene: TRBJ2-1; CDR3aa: CASSNNSFWRGRNNEQFF
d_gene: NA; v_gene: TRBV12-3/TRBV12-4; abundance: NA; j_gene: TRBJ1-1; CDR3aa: CASKGLSTEAFF
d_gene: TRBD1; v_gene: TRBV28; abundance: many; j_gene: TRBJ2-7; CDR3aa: CASSAKLGQGGNEQYF
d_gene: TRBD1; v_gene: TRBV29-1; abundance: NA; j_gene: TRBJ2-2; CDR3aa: CSVAGQGANTGELFF
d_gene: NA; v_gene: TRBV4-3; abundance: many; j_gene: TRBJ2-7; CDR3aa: CASSQEILSYEQYF
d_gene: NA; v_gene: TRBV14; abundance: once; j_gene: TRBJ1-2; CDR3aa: CASSQLQGGNGYTF
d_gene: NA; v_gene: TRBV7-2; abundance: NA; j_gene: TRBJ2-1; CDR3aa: CASSQVRASHEQFF
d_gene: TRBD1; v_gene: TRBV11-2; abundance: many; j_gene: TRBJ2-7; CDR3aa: CASSPQTGLYEQYF
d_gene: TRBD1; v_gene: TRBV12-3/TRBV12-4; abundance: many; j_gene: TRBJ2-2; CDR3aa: CASSLRQGDTGELFF
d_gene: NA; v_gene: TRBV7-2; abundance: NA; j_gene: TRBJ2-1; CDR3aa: CASSFLKSEQFF
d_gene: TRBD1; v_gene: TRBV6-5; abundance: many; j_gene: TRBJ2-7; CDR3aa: CASSYSGQASYEQYF
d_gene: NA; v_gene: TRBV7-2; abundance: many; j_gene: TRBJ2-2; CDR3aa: CASSLHNSGELFF
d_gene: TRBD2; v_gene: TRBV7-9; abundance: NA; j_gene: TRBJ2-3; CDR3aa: CASSLAGGQTDTQYF
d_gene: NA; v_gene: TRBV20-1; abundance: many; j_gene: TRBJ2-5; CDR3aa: CSARGFFQETQYF
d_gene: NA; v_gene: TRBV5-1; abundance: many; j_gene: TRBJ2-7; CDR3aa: CASSLTAGSYEQYF
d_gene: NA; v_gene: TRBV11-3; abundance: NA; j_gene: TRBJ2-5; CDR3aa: CASSLGPWKTQYF
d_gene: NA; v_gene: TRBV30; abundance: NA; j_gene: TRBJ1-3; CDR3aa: CAWSVKSGSMTIYF
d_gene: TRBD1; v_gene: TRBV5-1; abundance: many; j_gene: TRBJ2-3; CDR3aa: CASSGRDRGTDTQYF
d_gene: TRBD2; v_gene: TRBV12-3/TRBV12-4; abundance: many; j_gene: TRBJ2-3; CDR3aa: CASSTSGPFDTQYF
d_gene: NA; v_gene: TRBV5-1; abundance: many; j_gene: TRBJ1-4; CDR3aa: CASSRETNEKLFF
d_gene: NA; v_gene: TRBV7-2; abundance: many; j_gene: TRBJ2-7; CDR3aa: CASSLGAASGRTYEQYF